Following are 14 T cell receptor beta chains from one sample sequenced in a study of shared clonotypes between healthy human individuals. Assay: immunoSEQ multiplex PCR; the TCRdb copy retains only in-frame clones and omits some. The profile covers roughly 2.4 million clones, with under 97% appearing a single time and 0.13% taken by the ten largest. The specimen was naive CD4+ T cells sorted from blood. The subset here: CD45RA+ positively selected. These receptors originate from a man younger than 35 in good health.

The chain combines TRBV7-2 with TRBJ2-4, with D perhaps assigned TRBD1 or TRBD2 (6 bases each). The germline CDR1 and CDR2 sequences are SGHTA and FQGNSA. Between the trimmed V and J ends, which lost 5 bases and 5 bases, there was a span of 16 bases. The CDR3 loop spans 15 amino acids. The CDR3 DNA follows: TGTGCCAGCAGCCTAGTGGGGGGCAGGGAAAACATTCAGTACTTC. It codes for CASSLVGGRENIQYF.

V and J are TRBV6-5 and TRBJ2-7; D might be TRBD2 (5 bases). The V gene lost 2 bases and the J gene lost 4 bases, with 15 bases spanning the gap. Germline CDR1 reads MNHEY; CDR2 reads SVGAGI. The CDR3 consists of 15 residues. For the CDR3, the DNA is TGTGCCAGCAGTTACGCGCCGGGAACCAGGTACGAGCAGTACTTC. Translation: CASSYAPGTRYEQYF.

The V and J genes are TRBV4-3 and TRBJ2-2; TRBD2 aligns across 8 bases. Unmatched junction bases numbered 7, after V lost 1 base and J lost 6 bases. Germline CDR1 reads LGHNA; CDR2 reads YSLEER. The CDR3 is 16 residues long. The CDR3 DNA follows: TGCGCCAGCAGCCAAGCTCCCTTAGCGGGATCCGGGGAGCTGTTTTTT. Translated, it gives CASSQAPLAGSGELFF.

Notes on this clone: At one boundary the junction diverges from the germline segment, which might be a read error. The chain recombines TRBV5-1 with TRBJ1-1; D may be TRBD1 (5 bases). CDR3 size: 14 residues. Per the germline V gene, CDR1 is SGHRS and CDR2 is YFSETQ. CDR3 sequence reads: CASSLRRGNAEAFF. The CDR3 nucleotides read TGCGCCAGCAGCTTGCGACGGGGGAACGCTGAAGCTTTCTTT. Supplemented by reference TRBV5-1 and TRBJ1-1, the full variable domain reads KAGVTQTPRYLIKTRGQQVTLSCSPISGHRSVSWYQQTPGQGLQFLFEYFSETQRNKGNFPGRFSGRQFSNSRSEMNVSTLELGDSALYLCASSLRRGNAEAFFGQGTRLTVV.

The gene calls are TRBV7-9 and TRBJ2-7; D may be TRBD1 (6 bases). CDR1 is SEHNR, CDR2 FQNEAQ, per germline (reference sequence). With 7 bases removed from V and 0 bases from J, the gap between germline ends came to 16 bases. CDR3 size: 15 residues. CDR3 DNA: TGTGCCAGCATCCCCCAGGGGTGGAGCTCCTACGAGCAGTACTTC. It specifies CASIPQGWSSYEQYF.

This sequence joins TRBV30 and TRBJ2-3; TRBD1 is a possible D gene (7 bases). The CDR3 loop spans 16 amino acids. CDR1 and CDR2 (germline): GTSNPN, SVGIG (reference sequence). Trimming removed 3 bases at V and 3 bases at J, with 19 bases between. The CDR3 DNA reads TGTGCCTGGAGAGCTAAAGGGGGCCGGGGGACAGATACGCAGTATTTT. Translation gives CAWRAKGGRGTDTQYF.

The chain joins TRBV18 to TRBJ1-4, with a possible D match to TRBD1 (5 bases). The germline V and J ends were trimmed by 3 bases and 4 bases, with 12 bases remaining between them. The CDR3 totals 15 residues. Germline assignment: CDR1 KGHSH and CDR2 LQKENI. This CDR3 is CASSPSGGVNEKLFF. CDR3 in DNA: TGTGCCAGCTCACCTTCCGGAGGGGTTAATGAAAAACTGTTTTTT.

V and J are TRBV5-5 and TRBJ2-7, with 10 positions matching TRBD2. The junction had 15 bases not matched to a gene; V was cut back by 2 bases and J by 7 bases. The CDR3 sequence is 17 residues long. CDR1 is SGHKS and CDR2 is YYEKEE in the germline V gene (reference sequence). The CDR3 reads CASSLGSGGSWPVEQYF. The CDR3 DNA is TGTGCCAGCAGCTTAGGTAGCGGGGGGTCCTGGCCGGTGGAGCAGTACTTC.

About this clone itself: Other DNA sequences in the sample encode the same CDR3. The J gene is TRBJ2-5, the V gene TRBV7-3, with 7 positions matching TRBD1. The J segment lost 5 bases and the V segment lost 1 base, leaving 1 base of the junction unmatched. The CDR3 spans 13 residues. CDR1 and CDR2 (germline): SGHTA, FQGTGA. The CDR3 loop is CASSLNRGETQYF. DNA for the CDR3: TGTGCCAGCAGCTTAAACAGGGGTGAGACCCAGTACTTC.

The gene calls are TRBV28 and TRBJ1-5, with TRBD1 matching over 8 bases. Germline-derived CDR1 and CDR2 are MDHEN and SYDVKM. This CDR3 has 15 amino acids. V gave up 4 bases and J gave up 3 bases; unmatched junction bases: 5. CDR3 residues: CASSYDRGYNQPQHF. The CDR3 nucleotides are TGTGCCAGCAGTTACGACAGGGGATACAATCAGCCCCAGCATTTT. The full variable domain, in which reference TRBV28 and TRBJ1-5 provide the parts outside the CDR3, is DVKVTQSSRYLVKRTGEKVFLECVQDMDHENMFWYRQDPGLGLRLIYFSYDVKMKEKGDIPEGYSVSREKKERFSLILESASTNQTSMYLCASSYDRGYNQPQHFGDGTRLSIL.

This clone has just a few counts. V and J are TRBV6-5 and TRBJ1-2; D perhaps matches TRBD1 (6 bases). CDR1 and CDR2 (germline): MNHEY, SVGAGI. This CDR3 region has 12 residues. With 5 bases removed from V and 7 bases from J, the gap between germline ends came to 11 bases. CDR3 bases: TGTGCCAGCAGTATTACAGGGATTGGCTACACCTTC. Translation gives CASSITGIGYTF.

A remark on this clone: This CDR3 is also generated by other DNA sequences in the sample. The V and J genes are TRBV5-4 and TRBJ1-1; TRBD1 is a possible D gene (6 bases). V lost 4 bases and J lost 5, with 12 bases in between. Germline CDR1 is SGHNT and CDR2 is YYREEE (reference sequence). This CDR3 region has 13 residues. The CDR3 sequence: CASSPGANTEAFF. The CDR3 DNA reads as TGTGCCAGCAGCCCAGGGGCGAATACTGAAGCTTTCTTT.

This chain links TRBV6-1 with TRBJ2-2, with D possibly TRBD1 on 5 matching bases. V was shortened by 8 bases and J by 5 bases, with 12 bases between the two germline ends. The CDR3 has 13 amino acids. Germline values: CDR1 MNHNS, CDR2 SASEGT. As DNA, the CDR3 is TGTGCCAGCCAACGACAGTTAACCGGGGAGCTGTTTTTT. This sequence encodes CASQRQLTGELFF.

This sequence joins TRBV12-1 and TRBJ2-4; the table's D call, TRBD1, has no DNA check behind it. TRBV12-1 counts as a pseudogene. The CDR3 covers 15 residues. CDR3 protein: CASSAQAGHKNIQYF. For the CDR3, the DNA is TGTGCCAGCAGCGCTCAGGCAGGACACAAAAACATTCAGTACTTC.